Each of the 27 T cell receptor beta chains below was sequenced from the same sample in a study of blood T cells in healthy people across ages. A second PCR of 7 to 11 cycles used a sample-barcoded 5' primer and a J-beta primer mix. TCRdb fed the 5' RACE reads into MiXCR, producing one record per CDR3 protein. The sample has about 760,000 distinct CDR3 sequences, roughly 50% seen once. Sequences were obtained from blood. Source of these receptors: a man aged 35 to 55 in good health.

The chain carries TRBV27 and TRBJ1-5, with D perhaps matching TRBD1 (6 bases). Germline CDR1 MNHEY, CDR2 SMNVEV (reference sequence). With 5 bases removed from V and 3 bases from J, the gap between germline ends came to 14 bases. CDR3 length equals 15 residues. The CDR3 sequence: CASSTGTMSNQPQHF. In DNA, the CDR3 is TGTGCCAGCAGTACCGGGACAATGTCCAATCAGCCCCAGCATTTT.

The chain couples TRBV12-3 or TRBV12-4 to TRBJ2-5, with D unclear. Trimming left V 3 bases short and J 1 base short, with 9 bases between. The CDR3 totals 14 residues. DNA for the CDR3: TGTGCCAGCAGTTTTGGGCGGTCCCAAGAGACCCAGTACTTC. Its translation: CASSFGRSQETQYF.

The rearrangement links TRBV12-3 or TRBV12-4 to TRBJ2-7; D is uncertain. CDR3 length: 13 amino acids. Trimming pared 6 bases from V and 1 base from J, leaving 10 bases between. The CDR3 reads CASRLGSSYEQYF. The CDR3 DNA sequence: TGTGCCAGCAGACTGGGATCTTCCTACGAGCAGTACTTC.

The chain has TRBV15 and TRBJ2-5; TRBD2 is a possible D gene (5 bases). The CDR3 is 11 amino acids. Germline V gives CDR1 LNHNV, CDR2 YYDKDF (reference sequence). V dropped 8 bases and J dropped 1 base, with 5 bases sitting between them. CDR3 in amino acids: CATGGQETQYF. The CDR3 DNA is TGTGCCACCGGAGGCCAAGAGACCCAGTACTTC.

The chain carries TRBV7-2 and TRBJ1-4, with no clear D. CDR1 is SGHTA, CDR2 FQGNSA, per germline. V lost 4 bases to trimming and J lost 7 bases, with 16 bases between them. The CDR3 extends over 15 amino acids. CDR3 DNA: TGTGCCAGCAGCTCCGGACGGTCACTTGGTGAAAAACTGTTTTTT. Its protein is CASSSGRSLGEKLFF.

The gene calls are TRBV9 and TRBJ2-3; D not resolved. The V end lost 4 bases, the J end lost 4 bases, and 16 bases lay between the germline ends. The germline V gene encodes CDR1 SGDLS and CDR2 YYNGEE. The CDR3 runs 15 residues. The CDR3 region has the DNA TGTGCCAGCAGCATGGCTTGGGGTTCTTCAGATACGCAGTATTTT. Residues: CASSMAWGSSDTQYF.

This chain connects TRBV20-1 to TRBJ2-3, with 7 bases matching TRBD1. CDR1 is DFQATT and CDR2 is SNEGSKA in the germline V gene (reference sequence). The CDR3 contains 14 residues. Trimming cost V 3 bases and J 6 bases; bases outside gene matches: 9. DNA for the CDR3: TGCAGTGCTAGGGAGGTACAGGGGTGGGATACGCAGTATTTT. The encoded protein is CSAREVQGWDTQYF.

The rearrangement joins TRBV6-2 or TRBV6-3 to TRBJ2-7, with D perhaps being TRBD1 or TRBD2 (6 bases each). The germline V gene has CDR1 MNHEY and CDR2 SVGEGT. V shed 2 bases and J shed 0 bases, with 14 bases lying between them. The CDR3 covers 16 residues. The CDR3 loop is CASSYERGASSYEQYF. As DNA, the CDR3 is TGTGCCAGCAGTTACGAAAGGGGGGCCAGCTCCTACGAGCAGTACTTC.

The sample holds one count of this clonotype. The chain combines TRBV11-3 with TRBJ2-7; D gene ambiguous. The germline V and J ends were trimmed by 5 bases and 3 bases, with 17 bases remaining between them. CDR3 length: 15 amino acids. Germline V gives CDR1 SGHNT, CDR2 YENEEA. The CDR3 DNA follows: TGTGCCAGCAGCCCGAAGGCCGGAGTACTCTACGAGCAGTACTTC. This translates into CASSPKAGVLYEQYF.

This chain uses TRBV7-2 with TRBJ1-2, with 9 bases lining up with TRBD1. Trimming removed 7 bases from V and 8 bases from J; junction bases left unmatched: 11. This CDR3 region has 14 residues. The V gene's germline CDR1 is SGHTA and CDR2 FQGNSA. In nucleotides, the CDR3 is TGTGCCAGCACCCTACCGGGACAGGGACAAGGCTACACCTTC. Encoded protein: CASTLPGQGQGYTF.

CDR3 sequence reads: CASSPSHPTDTQYF. The CDR3 region has the DNA TGTGCCAGCAGCCCCAGTCATCCCACAGATACGCAGTATTTT. The chain carries TRBV2 and TRBJ2-3, with D uncertain. Trimming removed 6 bases from V and 2 bases from J, with 12 bases in between. The CDR3 totals 14 residues. Germline V gene data show CDR1 as SNHLY and CDR2 as FYNNEI.

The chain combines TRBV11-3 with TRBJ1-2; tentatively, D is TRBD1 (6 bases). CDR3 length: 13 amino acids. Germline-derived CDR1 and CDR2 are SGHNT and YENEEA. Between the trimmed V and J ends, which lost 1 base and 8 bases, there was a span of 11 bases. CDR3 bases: TGTGCCAGCAGCTTAGGACAGGTGGGCGGCTACACCTTC. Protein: CASSLGQVGGYTF.

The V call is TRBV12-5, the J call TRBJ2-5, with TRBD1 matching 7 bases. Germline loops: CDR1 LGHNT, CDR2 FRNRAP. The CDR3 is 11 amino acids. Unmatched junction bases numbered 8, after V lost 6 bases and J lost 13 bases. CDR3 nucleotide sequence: TGTGCTAGTGGACAAGGGACAGTCTGGTACTTC. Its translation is CASGQGTVWYF.

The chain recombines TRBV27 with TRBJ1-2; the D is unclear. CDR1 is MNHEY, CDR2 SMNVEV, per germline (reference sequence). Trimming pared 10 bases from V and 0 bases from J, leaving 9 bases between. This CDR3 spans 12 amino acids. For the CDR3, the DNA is TGTGCCACCCAACAGACTAACTATGGCTACACCTTC. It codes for CATQQTNYGYTF.

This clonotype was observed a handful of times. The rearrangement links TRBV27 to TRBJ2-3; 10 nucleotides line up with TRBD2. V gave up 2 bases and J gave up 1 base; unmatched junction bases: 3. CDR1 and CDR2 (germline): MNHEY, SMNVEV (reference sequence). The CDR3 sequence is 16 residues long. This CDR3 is CASSLAGTSGTDTQYF. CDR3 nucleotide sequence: TGTGCCAGCAGTTTAGCCGGGACTAGCGGCACAGATACGCAGTATTTT.

The CDR3 spells CSARIVVGKTQYF. Here the CDR3 DNA reads TGCAGTGCTAGAATTGTGGTTGGAAAGACCCAGTACTTC. The genes are TRBV20-1 and TRBJ2-5, with unresolved D. CDR3 size: 13 residues. Trimming left V 2 bases short and J 6 bases short, with 13 bases between. Germline V gene data show CDR1 as DFQATT and CDR2 as SNEGSKA (reference sequence).

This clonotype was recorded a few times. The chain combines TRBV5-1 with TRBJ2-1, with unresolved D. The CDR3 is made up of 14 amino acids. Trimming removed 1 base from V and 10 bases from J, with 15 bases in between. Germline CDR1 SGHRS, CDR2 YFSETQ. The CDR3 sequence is CASSLTTTYWEQFF. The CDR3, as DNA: TGCGCCAGCAGCTTGACCACCACTTATTGGGAGCAGTTCTTC.

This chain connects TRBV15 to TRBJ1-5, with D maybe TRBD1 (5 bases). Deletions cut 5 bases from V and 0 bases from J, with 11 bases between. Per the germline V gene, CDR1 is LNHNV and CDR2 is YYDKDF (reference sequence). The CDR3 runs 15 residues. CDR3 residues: CATSGGGNSNQPQHF. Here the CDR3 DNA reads TGTGCCACCAGCGGGGGGGGGAATAGCAATCAGCCCCAGCATTTT. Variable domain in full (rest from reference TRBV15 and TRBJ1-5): DAMVIQNPRYQVTQFGKPVTLSCSQTLNHNVMYWYQQKSSQAPKLLFHYYDKDFNNEADTPDNFQSRRPNTSFCFLDIRSPGLGDTAMYLCATSGGGNSNQPQHFGDGTRLSIL.

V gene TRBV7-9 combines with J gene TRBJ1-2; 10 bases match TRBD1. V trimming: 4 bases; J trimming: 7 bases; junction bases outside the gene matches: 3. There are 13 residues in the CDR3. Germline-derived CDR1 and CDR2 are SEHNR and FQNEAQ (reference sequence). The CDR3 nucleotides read TGTGCCAGCAGCTGGGACAGGGGAACTGGCTACACCTTC. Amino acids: CASSWDRGTGYTF.

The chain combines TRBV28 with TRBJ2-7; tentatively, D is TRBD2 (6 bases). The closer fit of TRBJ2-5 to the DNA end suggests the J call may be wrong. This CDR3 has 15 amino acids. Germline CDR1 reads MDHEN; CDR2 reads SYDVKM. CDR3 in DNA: TGTGCCAGCAGCCCAGGAGGGACCAAAGGAAAGACCCAGTACTTC. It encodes CASSPGGTKGKTQYF.

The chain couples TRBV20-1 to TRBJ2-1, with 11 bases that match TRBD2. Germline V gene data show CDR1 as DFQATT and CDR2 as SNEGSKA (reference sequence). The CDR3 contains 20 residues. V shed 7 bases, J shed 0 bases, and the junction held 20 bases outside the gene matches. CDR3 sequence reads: CSVPPALLAGVLSSYNEQFF. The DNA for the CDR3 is TGCAGTGTCCCCCCGGCCCTACTAGCGGGAGTATTAAGCTCCTACAATGAGCAGTTCTTC.

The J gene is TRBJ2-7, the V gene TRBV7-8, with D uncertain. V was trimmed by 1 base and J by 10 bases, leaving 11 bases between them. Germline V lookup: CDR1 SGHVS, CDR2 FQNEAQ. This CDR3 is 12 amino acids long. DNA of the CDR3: TGTGCCAGCAGCTTAGAAGCTGCCAACCAGTACTTC. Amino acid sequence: CASSLEAANQYF.

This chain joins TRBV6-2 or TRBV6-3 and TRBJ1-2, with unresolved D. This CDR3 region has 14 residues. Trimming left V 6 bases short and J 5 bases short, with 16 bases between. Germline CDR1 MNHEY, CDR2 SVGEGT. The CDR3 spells CASREGGEPYGYTF. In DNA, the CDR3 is TGTGCCAGCAGGGAGGGAGGTGAACCTTATGGCTACACCTTC.

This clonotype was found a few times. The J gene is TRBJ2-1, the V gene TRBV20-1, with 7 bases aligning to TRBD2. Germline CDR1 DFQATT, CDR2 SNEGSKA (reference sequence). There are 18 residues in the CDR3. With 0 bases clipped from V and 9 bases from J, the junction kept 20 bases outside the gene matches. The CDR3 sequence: CSARDARGGVKSRSEQFF. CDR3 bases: TGCAGTGCTAGAGATGCCCGGGGAGGGGTTAAGTCTCGGAGTGAGCAGTTCTTC.

The CDR3 is CASSRMTSGGTDTQYF. CDR3 DNA sequence: TGTGCCAGCAGTAGGATGACTAGCGGGGGTACAGATACGCAGTATTTT. The genes are TRBV25-1 and TRBJ2-3, with 12 positions matching TRBD2. The CDR3 runs to 16 residues. Trimming cost V 5 bases and J 3 bases; bases outside gene matches: 6. Germline assignment: CDR1 MGHDK and CDR2 SYGVNS.

The CDR3 loop is CASSGRGDYNEQFF. Written as DNA, the CDR3 is TGTGCCAGCAGTGGGCGGGGGGACTACAATGAGCAGTTCTTC. The chain carries TRBV12-3 or TRBV12-4 and TRBJ2-1; 8 bases align to TRBD2. The CDR3 consists of 14 residues. V gave up 5 bases and J gave up 3 bases; unmatched junction bases: 3.

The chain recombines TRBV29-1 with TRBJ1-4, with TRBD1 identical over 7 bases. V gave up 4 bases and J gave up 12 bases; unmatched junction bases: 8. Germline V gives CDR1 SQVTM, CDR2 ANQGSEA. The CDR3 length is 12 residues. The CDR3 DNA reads TGCAGCGTTGGACAGGGCTATGGGGAACTGTTTTTT. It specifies CSVGQGYGELFF.